The rows below give T cell receptor beta chains drawn from one sample of a study of cytomegalovirus exposure and HLA in healthy donors. Method: immunoSEQ multiplex PCR; TCRdb's copy keeps in-frame clones and lacks some. There are roughly 100,000 clones in the sample; 75% to 80% occur only once, and about 8.3% lies in the top ten. Sequencing used PBMCs. The receptor source for this set is a female donor in good health and CMV-seronegative. Each CDR3 is given with its conserved first and last residue. The D gene is left open where the match is weak. Where a row states a size, it is once, few, many or the class of an expanded clone; other rows omit it.

j_call,d_call,clone_size,v_call,cdr3_aa,cdr3_nt
TRBJ1-3,.,.,TRBV5-1,CASSTEISGNTIYF,TGCGCCAGCAGCACAGAGATCTCTGGAAACACCATATATTTT
TRBJ2-2,.,few,TRBV29-1,CTAGGSHTGELFF,TGCACCGCCGGGGGTTCTCACACCGGGGAGCTGTTTTTT
TRBJ2-6,TRBD1,.,TRBV2,CASSPLTGSGANVLTF,TGTGCCAGCAGTCCCCTGACAGGGTCTGGGGCCAACGTCCTGACTTTC
TRBJ2-4,.,.,TRBV4-2,CASSQERQGSNIQYF,TGTGCCAGCAGCCAAGAAAGGCAGGGCTCGAACATTCAGTACTTC
TRBJ1-2,TRBD1,.,TRBV29-1,CSVAGRGYTYGYTF,TGCAGCGTTGCGGGCAGGGGGTATACTTATGGCTACACCTTC
TRBJ1-5,.,.,TRBV7-8,CASSPGVGNQPQHF,TGTGCCAGCAGCCCCGGGGTGGGCAATCAGCCCCAGCATTTT
TRBJ2-7,TRBD2,.,TRBV18,CASSPETSSEQYF,TGTGCCAGCTCACCAGAGACTAGCTCGGAGCAGTACTTC
TRBJ2-7,.,.,TRBV6-6,CASSFLFYEQYF,TGTGCCAGCAGCTTCTTGTTTTACGAGCAGTACTTC
TRBJ1-1,TRBD1,.,TRBV5-1,CASSNTGTGRTEAFF,TGCGCCAGCAGCAATACCGGGACAGGGCGGACTGAAGCTTTCTTT
TRBJ2-7,.,.,TRBV6-5,CASTPSWNRAYEQYF,TGTGCCAGCACTCCAAGTTGGAACAGGGCCTACGAGCAGTACTTC
TRBJ1-5,.,.,TRBV19,CASNPSQGSNQPQHF,TGTGCCAGTAACCCCTCCCAGGGAAGCAATCAGCCCCAGCATTTT
TRBJ2-1,TRBD2,.,TRBV19,CASSLAGGGEQFF,TGTGCCAGTAGCCTAGCGGGGGGGGGTGAGCAGTTCTTC
TRBJ1-1,.,.,TRBV11-3,CASSLGTVGEAFF,TGTGCCAGCAGCTTAGGGACTGTTGGTGAAGCTTTCTTT
TRBJ2-3,.,.,TRBV18,CASSPVGTDTQYF,TGTGCCAGCTCACCAGTAGGCACAGATACGCAGTATTTT
TRBJ1-1,.,few,TRBV29-1,CSVTTNTEAFF,TGCAGCGTGACAACGAACACTGAAGCTTTCTTT
TRBJ2-5,TRBD1,.,TRBV27,CASSYRDRGLRQETQYF,TGTGCCAGCAGTTACCGGGACAGGGGCCTCCGGCAAGAGACCCAGTACTTC
TRBJ2-7,TRBD2,.,TRBV7-2,CASTTGTSTYEQYF,TGTGCCAGCACCACCGGGACTAGCACCTACGAGCAGTACTTC
TRBJ2-5,TRBD1,few,TRBV11-1,CASRTTGGYRETQYF,TGTGCCAGCAGGACTACAGGGGGATATCGAGAGACCCAGTACTTC
TRBJ2-1,.,.,TRBV19,CASSMSPGDYNEQFF,TGTGCCAGTAGTATGTCCCCAGGGGACTACAATGAGCAGTTCTTC
TRBJ2-1,TRBD2,once,TRBV30,CAWSVRSPSGRSNEQFF,TGTGCCTGGAGTGTACGGTCCCCTAGCGGGAGATCGAATGAGCAGTTCTTC
TRBJ2-7,TRBD1,.,TRBV19,CASSKTGVQLYEQYF,TGTGCCAGTAGTAAAACAGGGGTCCAGCTATACGAGCAGTACTTC
TRBJ1-1,.,.,TRBV19,CASNSGSGTEAFF,TGTGCCAGTAACAGCGGATCGGGCACTGAAGCTTTCTTT
TRBJ2-1,TRBD1,.,TRBV7-9,CSSSSSTGGVYNEQFF,TGTTCCAGCAGCTCCTCGACAGGGGGCGTATACAATGAGCAGTTCTTC
TRBJ1-6,.,.,TRBV4-2,CASSPRGGSSSYNSPLHF,TGTGCCAGCAGCCCCCGGGGAGGGTCTAGCTCCTATAATTCACCCCTCCACTTT
TRBJ2-1,.,.,TRBV2,CASSGRGPSSYNEQFF,TGTGCCAGCAGTGGCCGCGGGCCTAGCTCCTACAATGAGCAGTTCTTC
TRBJ1-1,.,.,TRBV5-5,CASSLGWGVNTEAFF,TGTGCCAGCAGCTTGGGATGGGGCGTGAACACTGAAGCTTTCTTT
TRBJ2-1,TRBD2,few,TRBV9,CASNSGTSRFGFDNEQFF,TGTGCCAGCAACTCCGGGACTAGTCGGTTCGGGTTCGACAATGAGCAGTTCTTC
TRBJ2-3,.,once,TRBV6-1,CASSVVPLGVRTSTDTQYF,TGTGCCAGCAGTGTTGTTCCATTAGGAGTCAGAACGAGCACAGATACGCAGTATTTT
TRBJ1-2,TRBD1,once,TRBV14,CASSTQGTVWGYNYGYTF,TGTGCCAGCAGCACTCAGGGGACAGTCTGGGGCTATAACTATGGCTACACCTTC
TRBJ1-1,.,.,TRBV18,CASSSQGIGVNTEAFF,TGTGCCAGCTCATCCCAGGGGATTGGGGTGAACACTGAAGCTTTCTTT
TRBJ2-7,.,.,TRBV18,CATSLELSYEQYF,TGTGCCACCTCGCTAGAACTATCCTACGAGCAGTACTTC
TRBJ1-5,.,.,TRBV2,CASSVEVGQPQHF,TGTGCCAGCAGTGTGGAGGTAGGTCAGCCCCAGCATTTT
TRBJ2-7,.,.,TRBV7-9,CASSLAHRFAPYEQYF,TGTGCCAGCAGCTTAGCGCACAGGTTTGCCCCCTACGAGCAGTACTTC
TRBJ1-2,.,.,TRBV28,CASGGTLVMRGYTF,TGTGCCAGCGGAGGGACGCTTGTCATGCGGGGCTACACCTTC
TRBJ2-7,.,few,TRBV6-4,CASSDEGGGRLGEQYF,TGTGCCAGCAGCGACGAAGGTGGCGGGCGCTTGGGCGAGCAGTACTTC
TRBJ2-7,TRBD1,.,TRBV30,CAWTDRGGSYEQYF,TGTGCCTGGACCGACAGGGGCGGCTCCTACGAGCAGTACTTC
TRBJ2-7,.,.,TRBV4-1,CASSPLGLSGEQYF,TGCGCCAGCAGCCCCTTAGGTTTAAGCGGGGAGCAGTACTTC
TRBJ2-1,.,few,TRBV6-1,CASSEGGAGNEQFF,TGTGCCAGCAGTGAGGGGGGGGCAGGGAATGAGCAGTTCTTC
TRBJ2-7,.,.,TRBV5-1,CASSLGQEQYF,TGCGCCAGCAGCTTGGGACAAGAGCAGTACTTC
TRBJ1-6,TRBD1,.,TRBV7-2,CASSFLGQGAGSPLHF,TGTGCCAGCAGCTTTTTGGGACAGGGGGCTGGATCACCCCTCCACTTT
TRBJ1-2,TRBD1,.,TRBV4-3,CASSQNRGTAVNYGYTF,TGCGCCAGCAGCCAAAACCGCGGGACAGCGGTGAACTATGGCTACACCTTC
TRBJ2-2,TRBD2,.,TRBV4-1,CASSGGERNTGELFF,TGCGCCAGCAGTGGGGGGGAAAGGAACACCGGGGAGCTGTTTTTT
TRBJ1-5,TRBD1,.,TRBV19,CASSIQGAPPFNQPQHF,TGTGCCAGTAGTATACAGGGGGCGCCGCCATTCAATCAGCCCCAGCATTTT